Here is one T cell receptor (beta chain) with its context. Its cognate antigen is unknown. The sample comes from a study of T cell responses to AZD1222 COVID-19 vaccine. Study-wide background: Recipients boosted at about 4 weeks or about 12 weeks are pooled. The study, taken as a whole, reports: All repertoire sampling was performed exclusively after the peak T cell response. White British ancestry dominated among donors, who included more females, and clonal diversity was possibly underestimated.

TCRdb's copy holds only in-frame clones and misses some; the assay was immunoSEQ multiplex PCR. The sample includes over 110,000 clones, 92% of them seen just once. This CDR3 is 14 amino acids long. Germline V gene sequence: CDR1 SEHNR, CDR2 FQNEAQ (reference sequence). V was clipped by 5 bases and J by 4 bases; unmatched bases: 7. The chain recombines TRBV7-9 with TRBJ2-7; TRBD1 matches at 8 bases. This sequence originates from an adult in good health. Sequencing was performed on peripheral blood, taken on day 0 of AZD1222 vaccination. The CDR3 DNA reads TGTGCCAGCAGCAAAACAGGGGGAGGTTACGAGCAGTACTTC. Translated: CASSKTGGGYEQYF.